Given below is one TCR beta chain in context. These data originate in a study of Ad26.COV2.S vaccination and SARS-CoV-2 variants. On the study more broadly: Donor was in the COV1001 Ad26.COV2.S trial arm.

Repertoires were generated with immunoSEQ multiplex PCR, while TCRdb's copy carries only in-frame clones and drops some. Of around 300,000 clones detected, about 89% appear once; the ten largest clones hold around 5.3%. Treatment described: about 20 received Ad26.COV2.S at low or high dose, single or two shots; about 5 received placebo; per-sample allocation not given. The samples date from day 63 after the first vaccine or placebo injection. Trimming left V 6 bases short and J 5 bases short, with 10 bases between. The CDR3 length is 12 residues. Germline CDR1 WSHSY, CDR2 SAAADI. The source material was peripheral blood, sampled in a trial of Ad26.COV2.S vaccine versus placebo. The chain links TRBV10-2 to TRBJ2-5, with D possibly being TRBD2 (6 bases). The origin of this receptor is a person aged 18-60 years who received the Ad26.COV2.S COVID-19 vaccine or a placebo. DNA for the CDR3: TGCGCCAGCAGGGGAGGTTTGGAGACCCAGTACTTC. This codes for CASRGGLETQYF.